The T cell receptor (beta chain) described here comes from a study of blood T cell repertoires in COVID-19. Across the whole study: In each case, the material was cDNA or gDNA derived from T cells, B-cell-depleted T cells, or PBMCs.

The CDR3 is made up of 13 amino acids. Germline V gene sequence: CDR1 SGHRS, CDR2 YFSETQ. J was trimmed by 11 bases and V by 3 bases; bases with no gene match: 10. Sequenced by immunoSEQ multiplex PCR; TCRdb stores in-frame clones only, minus some. This sample yields around 72,000 clones, of which around four fifths are seen a single time; about 1.9% belongs to the top ten. The specimen sequenced was peripheral blood. The chain employs TRBV5-1 and TRBJ1-1; TRBD1 matches 7 bases. The sequence was collected from a woman aged 55-70 years with acute or convalescent COVID-19. The CDR3 spells CASSSRQGKRAFF. The DNA for the CDR3 is TGCGCCAGCAGCTCGAGACAGGGTAAAAGGGCTTTCTTT.